Shown below are 22 T cell receptor beta chains from a single sample sequenced in a study of regulatory T cells in long-lasting Graves disease. Library construction for TCR beta used iRepertoire HTBI primers and Arm-PCR of CDR3 regions. TCRdb re-derived calls from the multiplex PCR reads in MiXCR, one entry per CDR3 protein. Here the sample spans a few hundred thousand distinct CDR3 sequences, 12% to 15% being singletons. Specified time point: newly diagnosed GD, antithyroid drugs for less than 3 months. The TCR library was made from RNA that had been extracted from PBMCs in TRIzol. These data also formed part of another study, on T cells in Graves' hyperthyroidism and ophthalmopathy.

Material: peripheral blood mononuclear cells (PBMCs), obtained at new diagnosis, from a patient treated with antithyroid drugs. These TCRs come from a woman aged 50 to 65 with Graves disease.

There are many counts of this clonotype. The gene calls are TRBV7-3 and TRBJ2-2; D gene unclear. The CDR3 consists of 13 residues. The germline V gene has CDR1 SGHTA and CDR2 FQGTGA. V was trimmed by 3 bases and J by 9 bases, leaving 11 bases between them. The CDR3 nucleotides read TGTGCCAGCAGCTTCGTAAACGGCAGGGAGCTGTTTTTT. This codes for CASSFVNGRELFF. Combining the CDR3 with reference TRBV7-3 and TRBJ2-2 gives the whole variable domain GAGVSQTPSNKVTEKGKYVELRCDPISGHTALYWYRQSLGQGPEFLIYFQGTGAADDSGLPNDRFFAVRPEGSVSTLKIQRTERGDSAVYLCASSFVNGRELFFGEGSRLTVL.

DNA of the CDR3: TGTGCCAGCAGCTCTGGCTTGCGGGGAGGGCTTAAAGATGAGCAGTTCTTC. Protein product: CASSSGLRGGLKDEQFF. The chain combines TRBV11-2 with TRBJ2-1; 7 bases are a match to TRBD2. Germline V gene lookup returns CDR1 SGHAT and CDR2 FQNNGV. The length of the CDR3 is 17 residues. V dropped 4 bases and J dropped 8; count of bases not matched to a gene: 17.

This clonotype showed up many times. The genes are TRBV7-6 and TRBJ1-1; 8 positions agree with TRBD1. This CDR3 comprises 14 residues. V lost 5 bases, J lost 1 base, and 3 bases stayed unmatched. Germline CDR1 SGHVS, CDR2 FNYEAQ. This chain's CDR3 is CASSPGGPNTEAFF. CDR3 sequence (DNA): TGTGCCAGCAGCCCAGGGGGCCCGAACACTGAAGCTTTCTTT.

The rearrangement links TRBV19 to TRBJ2-5; D perhaps matches TRBD1 (6 bases). CDR3 size: 13 residues. The V end was cut by 3 bases, the J end by 5 bases, with 10 bases between. Germline CDR1 reads LNHDA; CDR2 reads SQIVND (reference sequence). The CDR3 DNA reads as TGTGCCAGTAGTATCAACAGGGCGGAGACCCAGTACTTC. Translating gives CASSINRAETQYF.

In its sample, this clonotype was seen many times. The chain couples TRBV5-8 to TRBJ2-3; perhaps TRBD2 as D (5 bases). Per germline, CDR1 SGHTS and CDR2 YDEGEE. There are 15 residues in the CDR3. Trimming stripped 0 bases from V and 2 bases from J, with 10 bases between. This CDR3 is CASSLAGIDTDTQYF. CDR3 sequence (DNA): TGTGCCAGCAGCTTGGCCGGGATAGACACAGATACGCAGTATTTT.

This clonotype was seen only a few times. The rearrangement joins TRBV6-1 to TRBJ1-1; the match to TRBD1 covers 7 bases. This CDR3 region has 14 residues. V was clipped by 6 bases and J by 0 bases; unmatched bases: 4. CDR1 is MNHNS, CDR2 SASEGT, per germline. The CDR3 DNA follows: TGTGCCAGCAGACCAGGGGGGGTGAACACTGAAGCTTTCTTT. This sequence encodes CASRPGGVNTEAFF.

This clonotype was seen many times. This chain uses TRBV9 with TRBJ2-5; tentatively, D is TRBD1 (5 bases). The germline V gene has CDR1 SGDLS and CDR2 YYNGEE. Deletions cut 0 bases from V and 0 bases from J, with 6 bases between. CDR3 length equals 14 residues. In DNA form, the CDR3 reads TGTGCCAGCAGCGTAGAGGACAACCAAGAGACCCAGTACTTC. It encodes CASSVEDNQETQYF. The whole variable domain, filled in from reference TRBV9 and TRBJ2-5, reads DSGVTQTPKHLITATGQRVTLRCSPRSGDLSVYWYQQSLDQGLQFLIQYYNGEERAKGNILERFSAQQFPDLHSELNLSSLELGDSALYFCASSVEDNQETQYFGPGTRLLVL.

The table lists this clonotype with a few counts. The gene calls are TRBV5-1 and TRBJ2-5; D is possibly TRBD1 (6 bases). CDR3 size: 15 residues. Germline CDR1 is SGHRS and CDR2 is YFSETQ. Trimming cost V 3 bases and J 2 bases, with 14 bases left between them. CDR3 region: CASSSAGTQQETQYF. CDR3 coding DNA: TGCGCCAGCAGCTCAGCCGGGACACAACAAGAGACCCAGTACTTC.

This clonotype was seen a few times. This sequence joins TRBV2 and TRBJ1-3; D call uncertain. The V end lost 3 bases, the J end lost 0 bases, and 6 bases lay between the germline ends. The CDR3 spans 14 residues. Looked up from germline, CDR1 is SNHLY and CDR2 is FYNNEI. As DNA, the CDR3 is TGTGCCAGCAGTGAGGGGTTCTCTGGAAACACCATATATTTT. Protein sequence: CASSEGFSGNTIYF. Together with reference TRBV2 and TRBJ1-3, the CDR3 gives the full variable domain: EPEVTQTPSHQVTQMGQEVILRCVPISNHLYFYWYRQILGQKVEFLVSFYNNEISEKSEIFDDQFSVERPDGSNFTLKIRSTKLEDSAMYFCASSEGFSGNTIYFGEGSWLTVV.

This clonotype was seen many times. V gene TRBV13 combines with J gene TRBJ1-2; D is possibly TRBD1 (5 bases). Trimming took off 5 bases at V and 6 bases at J, with 13 bases between the two ends. CDR3 length equals 13 residues. Germline V gene data show CDR1 as PRHDT and CDR2 as FYEKMQ (reference sequence). The CDR3 nucleotides are TGTGCCAGCAGCCCGGGACGTTCGGATGGCTACACCTTC. Amino acids: CASSPGRSDGYTF.

The chain links TRBV4-2 to TRBJ2-3, with TRBD2 matching 9 bases. V gave up 1 base and J gave up 3 bases; unmatched junction bases: 8. This CDR3 region has 17 residues. CDR1 LGHNA and CDR2 YNFKEQ come from the germline V gene. The CDR3 nucleotides read TGTGCCAGCAGCCAAGCCCCCAGCGGGAGGATGACAGATACGCAGTATTTT. It is translated as CASSQAPSGRMTDTQYF.

The sample holds many counts of this clonotype. The rearrangement links TRBV6-2 or TRBV6-3 to TRBJ2-7; possibly TRBD1 or TRBD2 for D (5 bases each). V was clipped by 7 bases and J by 1 base, with 17 bases between them. The germline V gene encodes CDR1 MNHEY and CDR2 SVGEGT. The CDR3 loop spans 15 amino acids. CDR3: CASNSGSGPSYEQYF. The CDR3 nucleotides are TGTGCCAGCAATTCGGGGTCGGGGCCTTCCTACGAGCAGTACTTC.

Ten or more counts support this clonotype. This chain links TRBV20-1 with TRBJ2-5, with 8 positions matching TRBD2. Trimming took 1 base from V and 5 from J; bases not matched to a gene: 12. CDR3 length: 16 amino acids. CDR1 DFQATT and CDR2 SNEGSKA come from the germline V gene (reference sequence). The CDR3 sequence is CSARVRVAGGLETQYF. The CDR3 DNA reads TGCAGTGCTAGAGTGCGTGTTGCGGGAGGATTGGAGACCCAGTACTTC.

This clonotype has ten or more counts. The chain joins TRBV7-8 to TRBJ2-7, with D maybe TRBD1 (5 bases). Germline CDR1 and CDR2: SGHVS and FQNEAQ. CDR3 length: 15 residues. V was cut by 1 base and J by 3 bases, with 13 bases left in between. CDR3 sequence: CASSLEAGSFYEQYF. The CDR3 DNA reads TGTGCCAGCAGCTTAGAGGCAGGGTCTTTCTACGAGCAGTACTTC.

This clonotype occurred many times. The genes are TRBV7-2 and TRBJ1-2; 9 nucleotides match TRBD1. The CDR3 runs 15 residues. V was clipped by 5 bases and J by 5 bases; unmatched bases: 9. The germline gives CDR1 SGHTA, CDR2 FQGNSA. DNA for the CDR3: TGTGCCAGCAGCGCGACAGGGGGAAGTGGATATGGCTACACCTTC. Amino acids: CASSATGGSGYGYTF.

The table lists this clonotype with many counts. The chain links TRBV7-2 to TRBJ2-2, with 8 bases that match TRBD1. The CDR3 length is 15 residues. Trimming removed 1 base from V and 3 bases from J; junction bases left unmatched: 1. Germline V lookup: CDR1 SGHTA, CDR2 FQGNSA. The CDR3 DNA follows: TGTGCCAGCAGCTTAGTGGGACAGGACACCGGGGAGCTGTTTTTT. Protein product: CASSLVGQDTGELFF.

Many counts were recorded for this clonotype. The chain carries TRBV5-5 and TRBJ1-1; D unclear. Germline assignment: CDR1 SGHKS and CDR2 YYEKEE (reference sequence). V lost 1 base and J 1 base, leaving 11 bases between the germline ends. This CDR3 is 15 amino acids long. CDR3 in amino acids: CASSLWPRENTEAFF. In DNA form, the CDR3 reads TGTGCCAGCAGCTTGTGGCCTCGGGAGAACACTGAAGCTTTCTTT. Complete variable domain (other parts from reference TRBV5-5 and TRBJ1-1): DAGVTQSPTHLIKTRGQQVTLRCSPISGHKSVSWYQQVLGQGPQFIFQYYEKEERGRGNFPDRFSARQFPNYSSELNVNALLLGDSALYLCASSLWPRENTEAFFGQGTRLTVV.

This clonotype has only a few counts. The rearrangement uses TRBV7-2 and TRBJ2-3; D might be TRBD2 (7 bases). Trimming pared 6 bases from V and 0 bases from J, leaving 16 bases between. This CDR3 is built from 16 residues. CDR1 is SGHTA and CDR2 is FQGNSA in the germline V gene. DNA for the CDR3: TGTGCCAGCAGTTACAGGGCGGGAGCTAGCACAGATACGCAGTATTTT. This encodes CASSYRAGASTDTQYF.

This clonotype was detected only a few times. The chain links TRBV10-3 to TRBJ2-7; 7 bases align to TRBD2. The CDR3 consists of 18 residues. Germline V CDR1 and CDR2: ENHRY, SYGVKD. The J segment lost 0 bases and the V segment lost 3 bases, leaving 14 bases of the junction unmatched. This chain's CDR3 is CAISEPAGGEGNSYEQYF. CDR3 coding DNA: TGTGCCATCAGTGAACCGGCGGGCGGGGAGGGAAACTCCTACGAGCAGTACTTC.

This clonotype occurred a few times. The chain carries TRBV30 and TRBJ1-2; D possibly corresponds to TRBD1 (5 bases). Germline CDR1 reads GTSNPN; CDR2 reads SVGIG (reference sequence). The CDR3 runs to 14 residues. The V end lost 1 base, the J end lost 5 bases, and 14 bases lay between the germline ends. The DNA for the CDR3 is TGTGCCTGGAGTGCGGGACTTGCGAGTTATGGCTACACCTTC. It codes for CAWSAGLASYGYTF.

This chain uses TRBV5-5 with TRBJ1-1, with D perhaps matching TRBD1 (5 bases). The V end lost 2 bases, the J end lost 4 bases, and 9 bases lay between the germline ends. This CDR3 has 13 amino acids. Per germline, CDR1 SGHKS and CDR2 YYEKEE (reference sequence). The CDR3, as DNA: TGTGCCAGCAGCTTTTGGGGACGCACTGAAGCTTTCTTT. Its protein is CASSFWGRTEAFF.

The chain couples TRBV24-1 to TRBJ2-7; D is unclear. This CDR3 is 15 amino acids long. Trimming cost V 10 bases and J 3 bases, with 21 bases left between them. Germline V CDR1 and CDR2: KGHDR, SFDVKD. The CDR3 spells CATLDPQSKLYEQYF. In DNA form, the CDR3 reads TGTGCCACGCTTGACCCCCAGAGTAAACTCTACGAGCAGTACTTC.